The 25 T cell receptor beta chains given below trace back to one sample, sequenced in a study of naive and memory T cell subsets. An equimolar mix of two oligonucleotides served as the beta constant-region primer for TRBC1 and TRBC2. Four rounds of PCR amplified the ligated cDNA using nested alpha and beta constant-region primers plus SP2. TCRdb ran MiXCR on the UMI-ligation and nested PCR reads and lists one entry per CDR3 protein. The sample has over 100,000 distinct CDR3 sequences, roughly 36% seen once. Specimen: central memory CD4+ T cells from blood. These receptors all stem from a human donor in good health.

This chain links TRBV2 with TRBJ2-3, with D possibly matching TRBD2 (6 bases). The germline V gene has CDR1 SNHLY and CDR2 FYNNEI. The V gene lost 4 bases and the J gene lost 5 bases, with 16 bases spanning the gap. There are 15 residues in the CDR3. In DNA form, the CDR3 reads TGTGCCAGCAGTGGGCCGGGAGCCCACCAAGATACGCAGTATTTT. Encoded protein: CASSGPGAHQDTQYF.

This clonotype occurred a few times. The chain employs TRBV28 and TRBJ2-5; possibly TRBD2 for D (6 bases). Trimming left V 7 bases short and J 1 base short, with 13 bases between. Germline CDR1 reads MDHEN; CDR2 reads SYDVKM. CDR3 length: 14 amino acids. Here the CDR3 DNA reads TGTGCCAGCATGCCCGGGACTCTCCAAGAGACCCAGTACTTC. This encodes CASMPGTLQETQYF.

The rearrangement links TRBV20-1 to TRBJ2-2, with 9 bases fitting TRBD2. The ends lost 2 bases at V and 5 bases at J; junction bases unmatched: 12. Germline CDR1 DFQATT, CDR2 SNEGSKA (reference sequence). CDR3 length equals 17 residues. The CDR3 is CSARHPVSGRGTGELFF. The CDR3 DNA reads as TGCAGTGCTAGACATCCTGTTAGCGGGAGAGGAACCGGGGAGCTGTTTTTT.

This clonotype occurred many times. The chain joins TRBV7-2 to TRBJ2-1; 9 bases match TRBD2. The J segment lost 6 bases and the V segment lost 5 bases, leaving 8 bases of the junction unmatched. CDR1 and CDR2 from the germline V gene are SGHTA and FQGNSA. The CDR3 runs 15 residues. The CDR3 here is CASSRGRASSNEQFF. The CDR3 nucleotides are TGTGCCAGCAGCCGCGGGAGGGCCAGTTCCAATGAGCAGTTCTTC.

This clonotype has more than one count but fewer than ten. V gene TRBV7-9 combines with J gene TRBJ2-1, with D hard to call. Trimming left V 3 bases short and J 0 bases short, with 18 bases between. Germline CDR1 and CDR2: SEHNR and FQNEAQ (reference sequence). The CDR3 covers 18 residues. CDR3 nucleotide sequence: TGTGCCAGCAGCTTCCCCTTGGGAAAGGTGAGCTCCTACAATGAGCAGTTCTTC. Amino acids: CASSFPLGKVSSYNEQFF. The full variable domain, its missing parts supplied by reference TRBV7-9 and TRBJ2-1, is DTGVSQNPRHKITKRGQNVTFRCDPISEHNRLYWYRQTLGQGPEFLTYFQNEAQLEKSRLLSDRFSAERPKGSFSTLEIQRTEQGDSAMYLCASSFPLGKVSSYNEQFFGPGTRLTVL.

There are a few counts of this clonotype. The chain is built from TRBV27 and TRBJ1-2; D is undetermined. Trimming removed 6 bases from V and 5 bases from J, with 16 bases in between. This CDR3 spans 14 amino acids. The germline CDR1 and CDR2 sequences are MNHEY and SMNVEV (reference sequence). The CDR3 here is CASRGGTTDYGYTF. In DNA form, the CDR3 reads TGTGCCAGCAGGGGAGGCACGACTGATTATGGCTACACCTTC.

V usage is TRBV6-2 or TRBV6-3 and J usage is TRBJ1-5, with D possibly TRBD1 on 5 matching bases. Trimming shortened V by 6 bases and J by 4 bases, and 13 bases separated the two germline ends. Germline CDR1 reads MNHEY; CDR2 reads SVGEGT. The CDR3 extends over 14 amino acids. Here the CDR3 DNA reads TGTGCCAGCAGACATGGGACCTATAATCAGCCCCAGCATTTT. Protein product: CASRHGTYNQPQHF.

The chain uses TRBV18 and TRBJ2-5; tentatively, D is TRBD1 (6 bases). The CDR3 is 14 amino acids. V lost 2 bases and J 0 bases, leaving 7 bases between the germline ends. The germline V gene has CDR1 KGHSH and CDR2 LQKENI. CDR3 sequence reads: CASSPGTNQETQYF. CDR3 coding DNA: TGTGCCAGCTCACCAGGGACAAACCAAGAGACCCAGTACTTC.

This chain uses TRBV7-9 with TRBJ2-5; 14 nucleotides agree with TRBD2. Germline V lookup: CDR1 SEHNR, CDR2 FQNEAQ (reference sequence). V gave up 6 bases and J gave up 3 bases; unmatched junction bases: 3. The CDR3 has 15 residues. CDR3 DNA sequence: TGTGCCAGCAGACCGGGACTAGCGGGAGAAGAGACCCAGTACTTC. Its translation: CASRPGLAGEETQYF.

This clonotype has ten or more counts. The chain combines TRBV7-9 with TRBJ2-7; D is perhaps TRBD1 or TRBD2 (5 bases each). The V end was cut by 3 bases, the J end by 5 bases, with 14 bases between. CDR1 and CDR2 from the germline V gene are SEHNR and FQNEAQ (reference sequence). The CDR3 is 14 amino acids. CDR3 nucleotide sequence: TGTGCCAGCAGCTTTGGTCAGGGAGTCCACGAGCAGTACTTC. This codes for CASSFGQGVHEQYF.

The CDR3 bases are TGCAGCGTTGCAGCAGACACAGATACGCAGTATTTT. The encoded protein is CSVAADTDTQYF. The V call is TRBV29-1, the J call TRBJ2-3, with unresolved D. The CDR3 totals 12 residues. Germline assignment: CDR1 SQVTM and CDR2 ANQGSEA. V lost 4 bases and J 2 bases, leaving 7 bases between the germline ends.

CDR3: CASSGLLAGGPPETQYF. CDR3 in DNA: TGTGCCAGCAGCGGATTACTAGCGGGAGGACCCCCAGAGACCCAGTACTTC. The genes are TRBV5-6 and TRBJ2-5; TRBD2 matches at 12 bases. Looked up from germline, CDR1 is SGHDT and CDR2 is YYEEEE. After removal of 4 bases from V and 4 bases from J, the junction contained 11 bases not matched to a gene. This CDR3 comprises 17 residues.

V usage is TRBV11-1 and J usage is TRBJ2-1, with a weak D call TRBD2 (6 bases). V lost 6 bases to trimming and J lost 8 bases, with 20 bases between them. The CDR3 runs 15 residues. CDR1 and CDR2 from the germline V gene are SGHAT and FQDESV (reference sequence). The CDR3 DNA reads TGTGCCAGCAGAGACTCAAGACTAGAACTCCATGAGCAGTTCTTC. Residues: CASRDSRLELHEQFF. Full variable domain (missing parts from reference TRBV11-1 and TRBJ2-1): EAEVAQSPRYKITEKSQAVAFWCDPISGHATLYWYRQILGQGPELLVQFQDESVVDDSQLPKDRFSAERLKGVDSTLKIQPAELGDSAMYLCASRDSRLELHEQFFGPGTRLTVL.

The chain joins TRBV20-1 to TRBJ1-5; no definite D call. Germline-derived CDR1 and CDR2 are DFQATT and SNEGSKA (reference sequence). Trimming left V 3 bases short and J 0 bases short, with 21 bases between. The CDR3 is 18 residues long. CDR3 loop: CSASFPWGMRYSNQPQHF. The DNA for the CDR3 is TGCAGTGCTAGTTTTCCGTGGGGTATGCGGTATAGCAATCAGCCCCAGCATTTT.

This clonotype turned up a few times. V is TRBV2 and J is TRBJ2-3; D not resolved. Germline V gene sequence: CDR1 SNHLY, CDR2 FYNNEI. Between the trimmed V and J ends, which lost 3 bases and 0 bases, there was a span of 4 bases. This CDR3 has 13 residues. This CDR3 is CASSDTSTDTQYF. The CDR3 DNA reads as TGTGCCAGCAGTGACACCAGCACAGATACGCAGTATTTT.

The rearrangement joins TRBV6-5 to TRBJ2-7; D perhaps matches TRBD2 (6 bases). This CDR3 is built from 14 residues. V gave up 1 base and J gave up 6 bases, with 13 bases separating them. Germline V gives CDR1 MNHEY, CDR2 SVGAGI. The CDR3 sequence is CASSYLSGSGEQYF. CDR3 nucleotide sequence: TGTGCCAGCAGTTACTTGTCCGGGAGCGGCGAGCAGTACTTC.

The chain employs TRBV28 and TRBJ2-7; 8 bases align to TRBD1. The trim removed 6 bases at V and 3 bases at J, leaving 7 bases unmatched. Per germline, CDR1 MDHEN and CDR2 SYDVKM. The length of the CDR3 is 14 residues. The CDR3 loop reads CASRDRGPLYEQYF. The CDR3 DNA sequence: TGTGCCAGCAGAGACAGGGGCCCACTCTACGAGCAGTACTTC.

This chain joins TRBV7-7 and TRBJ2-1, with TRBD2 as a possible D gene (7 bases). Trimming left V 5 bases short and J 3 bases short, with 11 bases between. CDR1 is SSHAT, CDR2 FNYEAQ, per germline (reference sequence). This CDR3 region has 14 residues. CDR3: CASSRGAGYNEQFF. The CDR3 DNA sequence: TGTGCCAGCAGCCGGGGGGCGGGCTACAATGAGCAGTTCTTC.

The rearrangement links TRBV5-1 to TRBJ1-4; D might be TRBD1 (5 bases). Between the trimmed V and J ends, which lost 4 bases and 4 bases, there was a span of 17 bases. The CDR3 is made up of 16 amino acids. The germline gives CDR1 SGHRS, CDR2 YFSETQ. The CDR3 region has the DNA TGCGCCAGCAGCCGAACGGGACGGACGGATAATGAAAAACTGTTTTTT. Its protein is CASSRTGRTDNEKLFF.

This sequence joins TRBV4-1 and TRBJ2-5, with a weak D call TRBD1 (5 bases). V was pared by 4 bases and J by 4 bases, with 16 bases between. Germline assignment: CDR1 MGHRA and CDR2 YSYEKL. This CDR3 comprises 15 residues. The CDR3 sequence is CASSLQVSQGETQYF. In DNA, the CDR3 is TGCGCCAGCAGCCTCCAAGTTTCCCAGGGAGAGACCCAGTACTTC.

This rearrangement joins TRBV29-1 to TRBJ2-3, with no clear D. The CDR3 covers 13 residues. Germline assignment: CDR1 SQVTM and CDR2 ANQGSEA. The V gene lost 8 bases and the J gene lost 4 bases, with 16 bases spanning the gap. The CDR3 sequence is CSLLGPRADTQYF. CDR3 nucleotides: TGCAGCCTTCTGGGCCCCCGGGCAGATACGCAGTATTTT.

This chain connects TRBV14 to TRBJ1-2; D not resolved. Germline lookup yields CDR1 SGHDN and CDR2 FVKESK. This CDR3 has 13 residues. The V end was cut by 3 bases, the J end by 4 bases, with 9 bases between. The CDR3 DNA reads TGTGCCAGCAGCCATCTTCTATCCTATGGCTACACCTTC. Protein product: CASSHLLSYGYTF.

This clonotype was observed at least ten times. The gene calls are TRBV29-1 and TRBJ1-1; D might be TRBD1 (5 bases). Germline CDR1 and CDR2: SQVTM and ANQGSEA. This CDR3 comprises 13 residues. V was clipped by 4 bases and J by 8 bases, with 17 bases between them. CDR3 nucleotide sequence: TGCAGCGTTGTCGGGGGGGGTCCTAAAGAAGCTTTCTTT. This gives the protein CSVVGGGPKEAFF.

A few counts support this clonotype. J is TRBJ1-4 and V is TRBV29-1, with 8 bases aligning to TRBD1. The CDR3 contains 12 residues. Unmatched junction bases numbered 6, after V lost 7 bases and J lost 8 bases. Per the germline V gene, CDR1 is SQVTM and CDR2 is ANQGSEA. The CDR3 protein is CSGRGQGEKLFF. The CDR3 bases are TGCAGCGGACGAGGACAGGGAGAAAAACTGTTTTTT.

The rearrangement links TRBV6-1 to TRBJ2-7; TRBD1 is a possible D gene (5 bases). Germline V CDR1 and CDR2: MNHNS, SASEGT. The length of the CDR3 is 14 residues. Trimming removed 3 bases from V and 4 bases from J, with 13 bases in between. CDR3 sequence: CASSDAAQGYEQYF. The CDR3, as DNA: TGTGCCAGCAGTGACGCCGCCCAGGGTTACGAGCAGTACTTC.